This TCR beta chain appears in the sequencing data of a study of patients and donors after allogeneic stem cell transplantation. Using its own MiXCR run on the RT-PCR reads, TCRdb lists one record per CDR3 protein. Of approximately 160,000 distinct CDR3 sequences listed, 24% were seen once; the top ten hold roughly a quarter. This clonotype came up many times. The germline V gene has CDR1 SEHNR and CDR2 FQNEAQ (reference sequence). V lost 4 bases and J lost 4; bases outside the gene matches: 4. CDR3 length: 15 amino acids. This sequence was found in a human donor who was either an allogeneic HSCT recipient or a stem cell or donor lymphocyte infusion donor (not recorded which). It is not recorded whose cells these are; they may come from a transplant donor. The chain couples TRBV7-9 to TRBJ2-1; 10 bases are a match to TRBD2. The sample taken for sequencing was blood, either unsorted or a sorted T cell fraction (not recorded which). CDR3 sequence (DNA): TGTGCCAGCAGCTCTTCTAGCGGGGGATACAATGAGCAGTTCTTC. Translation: CASSSSSGGYNEQFF.